A single sample gave rise to the 22 T cell receptor beta chains below, sequenced in a study of blood T cell repertoires in COVID-19 (dated by TCRdb to the early 2020s). The library relied on the immunoSEQ multiplex PCR assay. The clones in this table, taken by TCRdb from immuneACCESS, are in-frame only. Not every clone is retained; where verified, under half of the shortfall comes from an unresolved V gene, and the cause of the rest is unknown. For this sample the table gives more than 350,000 clones, of which roughly nine tenths were detected only once. Around 3% of the sample belongs to the ten largest clones. The sample taken for sequencing was peripheral blood. Receptors were obtained from a woman aged 25-40 years with COVID-19, enrolled during active disease.

This clone was observed a single time. The chain joins TRBV12-3 or TRBV12-4 to TRBJ1-2; TRBD1 agrees at 7 bases. The trim removed 5 bases at V and 4 bases at J, leaving 4 bases unmatched. This CDR3 contains 13 residues. The CDR3 spells CASSPTGTYGYTF. The CDR3 nucleotides read TGTGCCAGCAGTCCGACAGGGACCTATGGCTACACCTTC.

This clone was seen a few times. The rearrangement links TRBV4-3 to TRBJ2-1; 8 nucleotides align to TRBD2. CDR1 and CDR2 from the germline V gene are LGHNA and YSLEER. The J segment lost 7 bases and the V segment lost 2 bases, leaving 16 bases of the junction unmatched. The CDR3 runs 18 residues. In DNA, the CDR3 is TGCGCCAGCAGCCAATTATATAGCGGGTTGGTAGCGGGAAATGAGCAGTTCTTC. Its translation: CASSQLYSGLVAGNEQFF.

This rearrangement joins TRBV11-2 to TRBJ1-5, with D possibly matching TRBD1 (6 bases). Germline assignment: CDR1 SGHAT and CDR2 FQNNGV. Trimming pared 0 bases from V and 3 bases from J, leaving 9 bases between. This CDR3 spans 15 amino acids. CDR3 residues: CASSLEWDTNQPQHF. The CDR3 DNA sequence: TGTGCCAGCAGCTTAGAGTGGGACACCAATCAGCCCCAGCATTTT. The full variable domain, with the rest looked up from reference TRBV11-2 and TRBJ1-5, is EAGVAQSPRYKIIEKRQSVAFWCNPISGHATLYWYQQILGQGPKLLIQFQNNGVVDDSQLPKDRFSAERLKGVDSTLKIQPAKLEDSAVYLCASSLEWDTNQPQHFGDGTRLSIL.

This clone came up a few times. V gene TRBV19 combines with J gene TRBJ1-5; D is perhaps TRBD1 (6 bases). CDR1 and CDR2 (germline): LNHDA, SQIVND (reference sequence). The CDR3 is 14 amino acids. Trimming pared 9 bases from V and 0 bases from J, leaving 12 bases between. The CDR3 DNA is TGTGCCAGCGGCGGACAGATTAGCAATCAGCCCCAGCATTTT. Its translation: CASGGQISNQPQHF.

This rearrangement joins TRBV11-2 to TRBJ2-7; 8 bases match TRBD1. Looked up from germline, CDR1 is SGHAT and CDR2 is FQNNGV. The V and J ends lost 5 bases and 4 bases, in that order; junction bases with no gene match: 10. The CDR3 has 15 amino acids. CDR3 region: CASSPRAGGVYEQYF. As DNA, the CDR3 is TGTGCCAGCAGCCCTCGCGCAGGGGGCGTTTACGAGCAGTACTTC.

This chain connects TRBV28 to TRBJ2-7; 8 bases align to TRBD1. J was trimmed by 4 bases and V by 5 bases; bases with no gene match: 7. The germline gives CDR1 MDHEN, CDR2 SYDVKM. The CDR3 consists of 14 residues. In DNA form, the CDR3 reads TGTGCCAGCAGTCAAAGAAACAGGGGGTACGAGCAGTACTTC. It translates to CASSQRNRGYEQYF. Drawing the rest from reference TRBV28 and TRBJ2-7, the complete variable domain is DVKVTQSSRYLVKRTGEKVFLECVQDMDHENMFWYRQDPGLGLRLIYFSYDVKMKEKGDIPEGYSVSREKKERFSLILESASTNQTSMYLCASSQRNRGYEQYFGPGTRLTVT.

This clone was observed a handful of times. The same CDR3 also results from other DNA sequences found in this sample. The chain uses TRBV5-4 and TRBJ2-1, with 12 bases aligning to TRBD2. The CDR3 spans 15 residues. V shed 4 bases, J shed 6 bases, and the junction held 5 bases outside the gene matches. Germline V gene lookup returns CDR1 SGHNT and CDR2 YYREEE (reference sequence). CDR3 protein: CASSLGLAGRNEQFF. CDR3 coding DNA: TGTGCCAGCAGCCTAGGACTAGCGGGGCGCAATGAGCAGTTCTTC.

The rearrangement joins TRBV5-1 to TRBJ2-6; the match to TRBD1 covers 9 bases. CDR1 and CDR2 (germline): SGHRS, YFSETQ. V was clipped by 0 bases and J by 1 base; unmatched bases: 2. This CDR3 contains 17 residues. Here the CDR3 reads CASSLGQGGSGANVLTF. The CDR3 DNA follows: TGCGCCAGCAGCTTGGGACAGGGGGGATCTGGGGCCAACGTCCTGACTTTC.

The rearrangement uses TRBV6-1 and TRBJ1-6; tentatively, D is TRBD1 (5 bases). The CDR3 contains 15 residues. V was trimmed by 3 bases and J by 7 bases, leaving 13 bases between them. The germline gives CDR1 MNHNS, CDR2 SASEGT. Here the CDR3 reads CASSEVRDSNSPLHF. CDR3 in DNA: TGTGCCAGCAGTGAGGTTAGAGACAGCAATTCACCCCTCCACTTT.

The chain links TRBV19 to TRBJ1-1; D is undetermined. In germline, CDR1 is LNHDA, CDR2 SQIVND (reference sequence). V lost 4 bases, J lost 5 bases, and 11 bases lay in between. The CDR3 runs to 13 residues. In DNA, the CDR3 is TGTGCCAGTAGTAGCACTGGGAGGACTGAAGCTTTCTTT. It yields the protein CASSSTGRTEAFF.

This rearrangement joins TRBV6-6 to TRBJ2-3; 8 bases align to TRBD2. The V gene's germline CDR1 is MNHNY and CDR2 SVGAGI (reference sequence). The CDR3 length is 14 residues. V lost 2 bases and J lost 3; bases outside the gene matches: 1. This CDR3 is CASSYPGGTDTQYF. CDR3 nucleotide sequence: TGTGCCAGCAGTTACCCGGGAGGGACAGATACGCAGTATTTT.

This rearrangement joins TRBV10-1 to TRBJ2-1; 7 bases are shared with TRBD2. This CDR3 has 16 residues. The germline CDR1 and CDR2 sequences are WNHNN and SYGVQD (reference sequence). With 0 bases clipped from V and 6 bases from J, the junction kept 8 bases outside the gene matches. Written as DNA, the CDR3 is TGCGCCAGCAGTGAGTCGTTAGGCGGGAGAGGCAATGAGCAGTTCTTC. Amino acids: CASSESLGGRGNEQFF.

V gene TRBV7-2 combines with J gene TRBJ1-2; TRBD1 is a possible D gene (6 bases). The CDR3 has 14 amino acids. Germline loops: CDR1 SGHTA, CDR2 FQGNSA. The V end was cut by 7 bases, the J end by 3 bases, with 15 bases between. CDR3 loop: CASTQRAGDYGYTF. The CDR3 DNA reads TGTGCCAGCACCCAGAGGGCAGGGGACTATGGCTACACCTTC.

The V gene is TRBV4-3, the J gene TRBJ2-6; the D gene is possibly TRBD2 (6 bases). With 0 bases removed from V and 0 bases from J, the gap between germline ends came to 9 bases. Germline CDR1 and CDR2: LGHNA and YSLEER. The CDR3 extends over 17 amino acids. The CDR3 sequence: CASSQDRGFSGANVLTF. The CDR3 DNA is TGCGCCAGCAGCCAAGATCGGGGGTTCTCTGGGGCCAACGTCCTGACTTTC.

This chain connects TRBV19 to TRBJ1-2; D uncertain. This CDR3 spans 13 amino acids. Germline CDR1 and CDR2: LNHDA and SQIVND (reference sequence). V lost 3 bases, J lost 4 bases, and 9 bases lay in between. The CDR3: CASSIPNTYGYTF. CDR3 DNA sequence: TGTGCCAGTAGTATTCCAAACACCTATGGCTACACCTTC.

The CDR3 DNA reads TGTGCCAGCGAACCACCCCCGGGTGGCAATCAGCCCCAGCATTTT. It is translated as CASEPPPGGNQPQHF. The V call is TRBV6-6, the J call TRBJ1-5; D is unresolved. Trimming left V 8 bases short and J 2 bases short, with 16 bases between. The germline V gene encodes CDR1 MNHNY and CDR2 SVGAGI (reference sequence). The CDR3 totals 15 residues.

The gene calls are TRBV28 and TRBJ1-1; tentative D call: TRBD1 (6 bases). V lost 8 bases and J lost 2, with 18 bases in between. Germline values: CDR1 MDHEN, CDR2 SYDVKM. The CDR3 sequence is 15 residues long. In DNA form, the CDR3 reads TGTGCCAGCGGGGTGGGGGCTCTGATTAACACTGAAGCTTTCTTT. Protein: CASGVGALINTEAFF.

This clone was recorded a few times. The V and J genes are TRBV7-9 and TRBJ1-6; the match to TRBD1 covers 8 bases. Germline V CDR1 and CDR2: SEHNR, FQNEAQ (reference sequence). The CDR3 is made up of 16 amino acids. Losses at the gene ends were 5 bases for V and 10 bases for J; bases not matched to a gene: 13. The CDR3: CASSPNIGQGGSPLHF. The CDR3 DNA is TGTGCCAGCAGCCCGAATATCGGACAGGGAGGATCACCCCTCCACTTT.

This clone was seen a single time. V usage is TRBV11-2 and J usage is TRBJ2-7, with D possibly TRBD2 on 5 matching bases. Trimming removed 5 bases from V and 1 base from J, with 21 bases in between. Germline V gene lookup returns CDR1 SGHAT and CDR2 FQNNGV. The CDR3 extends over 17 amino acids. The CDR3 spells CASSPHPEARGSYEQYV. CDR3 bases: TGTGCCAGCAGCCCCCACCCGGAGGCCCGGGGATCCTACGAGCAGTACGTC.

V usage is TRBV19 and J usage is TRBJ1-1; a weak D match, TRBD1 (5 bases). The CDR3 has 13 amino acids. Looked up from germline, CDR1 is LNHDA and CDR2 is SQIVND (reference sequence). Trimming pared 5 bases from V and 5 bases from J, leaving 12 bases between. This CDR3 reads CASSAGGATEAFF. The CDR3, as DNA: TGTGCCAGTAGTGCCGGAGGGGCGACTGAAGCTTTCTTT.

The chain has TRBV5-1 and TRBJ2-7; tentative D call: TRBD2 (5 bases). The CDR3 loop spans 14 amino acids. CDR1 is SGHRS, CDR2 YFSETQ, per germline. V shed 2 bases and J shed 0 bases, with 9 bases lying between them. This CDR3 is CASSFITSSYEQYF. For the CDR3, the DNA is TGCGCCAGCAGCTTCATAACTAGCTCCTACGAGCAGTACTTC.

The chain couples TRBV5-1 to TRBJ2-1; TRBD1 aligns across 8 bases. This CDR3 spans 14 amino acids. Germline CDR1 is SGHRS and CDR2 is YFSETQ. V lost 6 bases to trimming and J lost 3 bases; unmatched junction nucleotides: 5. CDR3 nucleotide sequence: TGCGCCAGCACCGGGACAGGCCTCTACAATGAGCAGTTCTTC. It is translated as CASTGTGLYNEQFF.